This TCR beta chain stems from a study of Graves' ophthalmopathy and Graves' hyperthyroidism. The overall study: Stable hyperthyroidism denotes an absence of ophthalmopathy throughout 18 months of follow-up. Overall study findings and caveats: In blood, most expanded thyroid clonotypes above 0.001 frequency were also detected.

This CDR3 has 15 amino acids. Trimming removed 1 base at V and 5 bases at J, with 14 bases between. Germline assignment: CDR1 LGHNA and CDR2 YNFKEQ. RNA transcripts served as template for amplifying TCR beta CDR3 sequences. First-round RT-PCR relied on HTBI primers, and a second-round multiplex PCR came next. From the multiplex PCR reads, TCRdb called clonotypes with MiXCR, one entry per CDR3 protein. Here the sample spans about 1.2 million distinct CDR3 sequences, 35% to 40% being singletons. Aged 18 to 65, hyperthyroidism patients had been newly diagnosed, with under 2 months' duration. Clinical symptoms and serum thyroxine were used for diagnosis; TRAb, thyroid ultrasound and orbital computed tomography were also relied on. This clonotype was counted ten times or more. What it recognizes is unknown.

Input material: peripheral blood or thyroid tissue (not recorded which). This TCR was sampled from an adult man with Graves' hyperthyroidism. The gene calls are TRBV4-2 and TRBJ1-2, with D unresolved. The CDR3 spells CASSQAPSSEYGYTF. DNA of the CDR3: TGTGCCAGCAGCCAAGCACCCTCTTCGGAGTATGGCTACACCTTC.